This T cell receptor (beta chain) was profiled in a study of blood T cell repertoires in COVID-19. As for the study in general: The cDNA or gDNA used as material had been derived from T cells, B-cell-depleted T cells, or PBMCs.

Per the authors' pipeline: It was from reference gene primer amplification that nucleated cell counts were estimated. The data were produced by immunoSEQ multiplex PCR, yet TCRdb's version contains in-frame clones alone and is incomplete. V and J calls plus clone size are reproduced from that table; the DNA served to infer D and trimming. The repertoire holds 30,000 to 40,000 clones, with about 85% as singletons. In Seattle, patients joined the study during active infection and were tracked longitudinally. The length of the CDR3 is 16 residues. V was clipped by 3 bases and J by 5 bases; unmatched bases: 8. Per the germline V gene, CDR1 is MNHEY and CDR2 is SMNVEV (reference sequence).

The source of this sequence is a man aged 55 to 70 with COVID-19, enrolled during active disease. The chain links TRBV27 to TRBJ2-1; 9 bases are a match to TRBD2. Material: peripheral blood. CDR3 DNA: TGTGCCAGCAGTTTCGTTAGCGGGAGAGGGGACAATGAGCAGTTCTTC. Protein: CASSFVSGRGDNEQFF.